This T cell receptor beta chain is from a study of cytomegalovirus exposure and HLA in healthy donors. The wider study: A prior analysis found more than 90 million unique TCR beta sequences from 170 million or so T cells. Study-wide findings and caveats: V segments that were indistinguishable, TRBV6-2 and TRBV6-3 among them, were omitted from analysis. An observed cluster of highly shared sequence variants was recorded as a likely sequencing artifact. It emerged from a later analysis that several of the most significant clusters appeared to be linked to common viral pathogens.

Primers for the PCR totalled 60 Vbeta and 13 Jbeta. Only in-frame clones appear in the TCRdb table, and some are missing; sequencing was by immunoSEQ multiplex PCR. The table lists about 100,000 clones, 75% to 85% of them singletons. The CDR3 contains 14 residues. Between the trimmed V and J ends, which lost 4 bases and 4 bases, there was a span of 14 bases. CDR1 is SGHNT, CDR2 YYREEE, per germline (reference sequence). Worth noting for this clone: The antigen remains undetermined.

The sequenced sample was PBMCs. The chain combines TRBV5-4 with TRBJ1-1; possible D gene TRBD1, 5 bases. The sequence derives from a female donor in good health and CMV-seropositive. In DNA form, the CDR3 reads TGTGCCAGCAGCCCGAAGGGGTGGGGCACTGAAGCTTTCTTT. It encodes CASSPKGWGTEAFF.